This T cell receptor (beta chain) was retrieved from a study of blood T cell repertoires in COVID-19. At the level of the study: Samples came from the United States, Italy and Spain, spanning acute and convalescent COVID-19. T cells, B-cell-depleted T cells, or PBMCs provided the cDNA or gDNA that served as material.

Seattle patient enrollment occurred during active infection, with longitudinal follow-up thereafter. The CDR3 runs 13 residues. Germline CDR1 is MNHEY and CDR2 is SVGAGI. The ends were cut back, 7 bases at V and 8 bases at J, with 12 bases in the middle. Authors' processing steps: Reference gene primer amplification gave estimated nucleated cell counts. Data came from immunoSEQ multiplex PCR; TCRdb stores just in-frame clones and leaves some out. Clonal size and the V and J genes are those of that table, whereas D and trimming came from the DNA. The sample has 350,000 to 400,000 clones, 89% seen once.

The receptor was isolated from a woman in her twenties or thirties with COVID-19, enrolled during active disease. Input material: peripheral blood. The chain is built from TRBV6-5 and TRBJ1-6; the D gene is possibly TRBD1 (6 bases). The CDR3 sequence: CASTYDRYSPLHF. DNA for the CDR3: TGTGCCAGCACCTACGACAGGTATTCACCCCTCCACTTT.